A selection of T cell receptor beta chains follows, all from one sample in a study of T-cell memory formation after mild COVID-19. TCRdb called the 5' RACE reads again in MiXCR, with one record for every CDR3 protein. The sample lists roughly 280,000 distinct CDR3 sequences, around 15% occurring once. Specimen: PBMCs or a T cell subset sorted from them (not recorded which). These receptors were collected from a man between 18 and 35 years old who had mild COVID-19 (a few samples of this study predate the infection). Cell type and time point are not known. Both conserved end residues are part of each CDR3. D genes are given only for firm matches. A row's size may be missing; if present it is once, few, many or a size class.

j_call: TRBJ2-1; cdr3_length: 15; clone_size: many; v_call: TRBV7-2; d_call: TRBD2; cdr3_nt: TGTGCCAGCAGCGCCGGACTAGCGGGGGGAAATGAGCAGTTCTTC; cdr3_aa: CASSAGLAGGNEQFF
j_call: TRBJ2-7; cdr3_length: 14; clone_size: many; v_call: TRBV6-2/TRBV6-3; d_call: NA; cdr3_nt: TGTGCCAGCAGCCTACGGACCGGACTGACGGCGCAGTACTTC; cdr3_aa: CASSLRTGLTAQYF
j_call: TRBJ2-2; cdr3_length: 17; clone_size: many; v_call: TRBV4-1; d_call: TRBD2; cdr3_nt: TGCGCCAGCAGCCAAGAGGGGACTAGCGGGGCCCCCGGGGAGCTGTTTTTT; cdr3_aa: CASSQEGTSGAPGELFF
j_call: TRBJ2-3; cdr3_length: 14; clone_size: NA; v_call: TRBV5-1; d_call: NA; cdr3_nt: TGCGCCAGCAGCTTGGAACGGGGAGAGGATACGCAGTATTTT; cdr3_aa: CASSLERGEDTQYF
j_call: TRBJ2-2; cdr3_length: 14; clone_size: NA; v_call: TRBV20-1; d_call: TRBD1; cdr3_nt: TGCAGTGCTAGCCAGGGGGCGCGAACCGGGGAGCTGTTTTTT; cdr3_aa: CSASQGARTGELFF
j_call: TRBJ2-3; cdr3_length: 15; clone_size: NA; v_call: TRBV7-3; d_call: TRBD2; cdr3_nt: TGTGCCAGCAGCTATAGCGGGGGGGCCCCAGATACGCAGTATTTT; cdr3_aa: CASSYSGGAPDTQYF
j_call: TRBJ1-1; cdr3_length: 14; clone_size: few; v_call: TRBV27; d_call: NA; cdr3_nt: TGTGCCAGCAGTTCAGGGGTCTCGAACACTGAAGCTTTCTTT; cdr3_aa: CASSSGVSNTEAFF
j_call: TRBJ1-1; cdr3_length: 14; clone_size: NA; v_call: TRBV19; d_call: NA; cdr3_nt: TGTGCCAGTAGTATATCCCGAGCCGGGGCTGAAGCTTTCTTT; cdr3_aa: CASSISRAGAEAFF
j_call: TRBJ2-3; cdr3_length: 12; clone_size: few; v_call: TRBV6-1; d_call: NA; cdr3_nt: TGTGCCAGCAGTGAATGGACAGATACGCAGTATTTT; cdr3_aa: CASSEWTDTQYF
j_call: TRBJ2-2; cdr3_length: 15; clone_size: few; v_call: TRBV3-1; d_call: NA; cdr3_nt: TGTGCCAGCAGCCAAGAAATCTGGGGCACCGGGGAGCTGTTTTTT; cdr3_aa: CASSQEIWGTGELFF
j_call: TRBJ1-1; cdr3_length: 12; clone_size: NA; v_call: TRBV28; d_call: NA; cdr3_nt: TGTGCCAGCAGTAGAGGACAGCTTGAAGCTTTCTTT; cdr3_aa: CASSRGQLEAFF
j_call: TRBJ2-3; cdr3_length: 13; clone_size: NA; v_call: TRBV12-3/TRBV12-4; d_call: NA; cdr3_nt: TGTGCCAGCAGTTTGTTGGGAGGAGATACGCAGTATTTT; cdr3_aa: CASSLLGGDTQYF